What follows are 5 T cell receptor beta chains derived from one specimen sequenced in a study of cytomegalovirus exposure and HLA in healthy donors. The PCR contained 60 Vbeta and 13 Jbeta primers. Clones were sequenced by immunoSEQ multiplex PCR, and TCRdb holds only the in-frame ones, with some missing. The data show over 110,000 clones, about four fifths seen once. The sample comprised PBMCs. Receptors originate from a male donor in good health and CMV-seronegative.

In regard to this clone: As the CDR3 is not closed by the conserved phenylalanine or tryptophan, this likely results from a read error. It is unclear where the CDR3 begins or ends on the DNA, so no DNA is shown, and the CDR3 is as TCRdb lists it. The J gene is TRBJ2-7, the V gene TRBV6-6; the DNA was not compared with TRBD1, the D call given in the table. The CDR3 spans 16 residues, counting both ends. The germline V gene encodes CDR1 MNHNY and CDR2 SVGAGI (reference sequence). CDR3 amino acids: CASSYSVTGSVRAFSP.

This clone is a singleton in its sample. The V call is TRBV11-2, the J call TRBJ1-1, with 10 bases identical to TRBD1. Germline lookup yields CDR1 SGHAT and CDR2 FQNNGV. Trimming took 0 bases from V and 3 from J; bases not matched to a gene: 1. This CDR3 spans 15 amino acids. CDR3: CASSLEGQGYTEAFF. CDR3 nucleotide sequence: TGTGCCAGCAGCTTAGAGGGACAGGGGTACACTGAAGCTTTCTTT.

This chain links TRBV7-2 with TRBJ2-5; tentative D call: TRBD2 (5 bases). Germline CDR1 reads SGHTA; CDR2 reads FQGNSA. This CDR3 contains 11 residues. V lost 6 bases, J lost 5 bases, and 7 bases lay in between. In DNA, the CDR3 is TGTGCCAGCAGGTCGGGGGAGACCCAGTACTTC. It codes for CASRSGETQYF. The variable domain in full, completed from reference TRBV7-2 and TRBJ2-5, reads GAGVSQSPSNKVTEKGKDVELRCDPISGHTALYWYRQSLGQGLEFLIYFQGNSAPDKSGLPSDRFSAERTGGSVSTLTIQRTQQEDSAVYLCASRSGETQYFGPGTRLLVL.

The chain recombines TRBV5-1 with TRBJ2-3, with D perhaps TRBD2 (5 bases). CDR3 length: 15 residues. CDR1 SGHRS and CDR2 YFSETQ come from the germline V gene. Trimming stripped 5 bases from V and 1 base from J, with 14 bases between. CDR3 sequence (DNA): TGCGCCAGCAGTAGCCTAGCAGGCCGCACAGATACGCAGTATTTT. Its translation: CASSSLAGRTDTQYF.

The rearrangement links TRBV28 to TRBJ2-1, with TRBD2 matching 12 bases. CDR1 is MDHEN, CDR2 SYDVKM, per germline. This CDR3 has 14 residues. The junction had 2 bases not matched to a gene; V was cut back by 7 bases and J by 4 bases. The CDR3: CASIGLAGYNEQFF. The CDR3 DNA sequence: TGTGCCAGCATTGGACTAGCGGGATACAATGAGCAGTTCTTC.